Shown below are 13 T cell receptor beta chains from a single sample sequenced in a study of blood T cell repertoires in COVID-19. Sequencing was performed with immunoSEQ multiplex PCR; in TCRdb, only in-frame clones are kept and a portion is missing. The sample lists around 470,000 clones; approximately 89% were seen once. What was sequenced was peripheral blood. The origin of the receptors is a man younger than 30 with COVID-19, enrolled during active disease.

The V gene is TRBV5-1, the J gene TRBJ2-5; weak D call: TRBD1 (6 bases). CDR3 length: 16 amino acids. V lost 4 bases and J 4 bases, leaving 20 bases between the germline ends. Germline V gene sequence: CDR1 SGHRS, CDR2 YFSETQ. The CDR3 is CASSDGWVGATETQYF. CDR3 sequence (DNA): TGCGCCAGCAGCGACGGATGGGTGGGGGCCACAGAGACCCAGTACTTC. Using reference TRBV5-1 and TRBJ2-5 for the parts outside the CDR3, the full variable domain is KAGVTQTPRYLIKTRGQQVTLSCSPISGHRSVSWYQQTPGQGLQFLFEYFSETQRNKGNFPGRFSGRQFSNSRSEMNVSTLELGDSALYLCASSDGWVGATETQYFGPGTRLLVL.

The chain has TRBV15 and TRBJ1-5, with 7 bases identical to TRBD1. The CDR3 length is 15 residues. V lost 7 bases and J lost 4; bases outside the gene matches: 10. Per germline, CDR1 LNHNV and CDR2 YYDKDF (reference sequence). The CDR3 DNA reads TGTGCCACCACCAGGAGACAGGGAGGTAATCAGCCCCAGCATTTT. This encodes CATTRRQGGNQPQHF.

V and J are TRBV7-9 and TRBJ2-3, with D possibly being TRBD2 (6 bases). Germline assignment: CDR1 SEHNR and CDR2 FQNEAQ (reference sequence). Between the trimmed V and J ends, which lost 10 bases and 2 bases, there was a span of 22 bases. The CDR3 totals 16 residues. CDR3 protein: CATDRFGGEDTDTQYF. The CDR3, as DNA: TGTGCCACCGATCGTTTCGGGGGAGAAGACACAGATACGCAGTATTTT.

V usage is TRBV4-1 and J usage is TRBJ2-1; 9 bases line up with TRBD2. CDR3 length: 14 residues. Germline trimming cut 1 base from V and 5 bases from J; bases unmatched to any gene: 0. The germline V gene has CDR1 MGHRA and CDR2 YSYEKL. The CDR3 nucleotides are TGCGCCAGCAGCCAAGGACTAGCGGACAATGAGCAGTTCTTC. Its translation is CASSQGLADNEQFF.

This chain links TRBV4-1 with TRBJ1-1; D may be TRBD1 (5 bases). The CDR3 is 17 amino acids. V shed 1 base and J shed 1 base, with 16 bases lying between them. In germline, CDR1 is MGHRA, CDR2 YSYEKL. The CDR3 sequence: CASSQVWRAGRNTEAFF. The CDR3 nucleotides are TGCGCCAGCAGCCAAGTCTGGCGGGCGGGGCGGAACACTGAAGCTTTCTTT.

V gene TRBV4-1 combines with J gene TRBJ2-7; 8 nucleotides line up with TRBD1. The trim removed 4 bases at V and 2 bases at J, leaving 7 bases unmatched. The CDR3 extends over 15 amino acids. Germline lookup yields CDR1 MGHRA and CDR2 YSYEKL. CDR3 sequence: CASSPGQGPTYEQYF. CDR3 sequence (DNA): TGCGCCAGCAGCCCCGGACAGGGCCCTACCTACGAGCAGTACTTC.

This clone has just a few counts. The chain combines TRBV7-9 with TRBJ1-3; D not certain. Germline lookup yields CDR1 SEHNR and CDR2 FQNEAQ (reference sequence). V gave up 1 base and J gave up 3 bases, with 10 bases separating them. The CDR3 has 15 residues. The CDR3 nucleotides are TGTGCCAGCAGCTTAGGGAGTACTGGTGGAAACACCATATATTTT. It specifies CASSLGSTGGNTIYF.

The rearrangement uses TRBV5-1 and TRBJ2-6; maybe TRBD1 (6 bases). The V end was cut by 7 bases, the J end by 4 bases, with 15 bases between. The CDR3 has 15 amino acids. Germline lookup yields CDR1 SGHRS and CDR2 YFSETQ. The CDR3 sequence is CASGGSGSGANVLTF. CDR3 bases: TGCGCCAGCGGGGGCTCGGGTTCCGGGGCCAACGTCCTGACTTTC.

This sequence joins TRBV5-4 and TRBJ1-2; no clear D. This CDR3 is built from 13 residues. Between the trimmed V and J ends, which lost 1 base and 4 bases, there was a span of 8 bases. Germline CDR1 and CDR2: SGHNT and YYREEE (reference sequence). The CDR3 spells CASSLRRIYGYTF. DNA of the CDR3: TGTGCCAGCAGCTTGAGGCGGATCTATGGCTACACCTTC.

This clone is a singleton in its sample. The chain carries TRBV5-6 and TRBJ2-5; no definite D call. The V gene's germline CDR1 is SGHDT and CDR2 YYEEEE. This CDR3 is 14 amino acids long. The V end lost 4 bases, the J end lost 5 bases, and 15 bases lay between the germline ends. CDR3 nucleotides: TGTGCCAGCAGCGTGCGGTCCACCGGGGAGACCCAGTACTTC. Amino acids: CASSVRSTGETQYF. Combining the CDR3 with reference TRBV5-6 and TRBJ2-5 gives the whole variable domain DAGVTQSPTHLIKTRGQQVTLRCSPKSGHDTVSWYQQALGQGPQFIFQYYEEEERQRGNFPDRFSGHQFPNYSSELNVNALLLGDSALYLCASSVRSTGETQYFGPGTRLLVL.

This clone was seen once. The chain combines TRBV10-2 with TRBJ2-7; 9 bases align to TRBD2. The length of the CDR3 is 15 residues. The germline V gene encodes CDR1 WSHSY and CDR2 SAAADI. J was trimmed by 4 bases and V by 3 bases; bases with no gene match: 7. The CDR3 DNA reads TGCGCCAGCAGTGATTCGACTAGCGGCAAATACGAGCAGTACTTC. Translation gives CASSDSTSGKYEQYF.

V is TRBV2 and J is TRBJ2-7; 10 bases map to TRBD2. J was trimmed by 3 bases and V by 4 bases; bases with no gene match: 9. This CDR3 has 16 amino acids. CDR1 SNHLY and CDR2 FYNNEI come from the germline V gene. The chain's CDR3 is CASSGQLASGSYEQYF. The CDR3 DNA sequence: TGTGCCAGCAGTGGGCAACTTGCTAGCGGGAGCTACGAGCAGTACTTC.

V usage is TRBV5-8 and J usage is TRBJ2-2; possibly TRBD2 for D (6 bases). Germline V gene data show CDR1 as SGHTS and CDR2 as YDEGEE. The CDR3 is 17 residues long. V was cut by 4 bases and J by 1 base, with 17 bases left in between. DNA of the CDR3: TGTGCCAGCAGCCCTGGGTGGAGGGGCGAGAACACCGGGGAGCTGTTTTTT. Translating it yields CASSPGWRGENTGELFF.